This TCR beta chain was captured in a study of blood T cell repertoires in COVID-19 (TCRdb year 2020). About the full investigation: Samples from collaborators originated in the United States, Italy and Spain and spanned both the acute and convalescent phases of COVID-19. The repertoires were released in a freely available public database intended as a resource for research on the immune response to SARS-CoV-2. Deeply sampled blood TCRbeta repertoires from subjects exposed to, actively infected with, or recovered from COVID-19 were included in the dataset. Samples came from the ongoing ImmuneRACE study (first 160 participants) plus 1,254 subjects from 6 global collaborators. Where available, HLA class I and class II types were taken from metadata supplied by the sample provider and were not determined by assay-based typing. The prospective study material was composed of cDNA or gDNA derived from T cells, B-cell-depleted T cells, or PBMCs. A de-identified subject ID, COVID-19 status, age in years and sex were almost always included in the sample metadata.

Each collaborating institution followed its own protocols to collect whole blood in K2EDTA tubes. For TCRbeta analysis, collaborator samples were shipped as frozen whole blood, as isolated PBMCs, or as DNA extracted from either sample type. The junction shows trimming of 2 bases on V and 3 bases on J, plus 17 bases between the germline ends. From a lookup of the germline V gene, CDR1 and CDR2 are MNHEY and SVGAGI. The CDR3, cysteine through phenylalanine, is 16 amino acids long. Only the CDR3 region is kept as DNA, spanning 48 bases read in frame from base 1. Study-level results and caveats: How much clinical and demographic metadata was included differed by source and by participant, and the metadata was provided uncurated.

Note on this clone: The antigen this receptor binds is unknown. No much larger clonotype is one base removed from it; base qualities were not supplied.

TCRbeta CDR3 regions were amplified from genomic DNA by means of the immunoSEQ Assay, a bias-controlled multiplex PCR. Under the source paper's analysis protocol: The number of nucleated cells in each sample was estimated by amplification of reference gene primers within the assay. Sequence reads were collapsed and filtered to measure the absolute abundance of every unique TCRbeta CDR3 rearrangement. For each sample, productive Simpson clonality was calculated as the square root of Simpson's diversity index over productive rearrangements. This immuneACCESS table, as held by TCRdb, lists in-frame sequences with V and J called but not all clones. Of the missing ones, under half trace to an unresolved V gene in checked studies; the others have no known cause. The V and J calls and clone size were taken over from that table, and D and trimming were inferred from the DNA. This sample has approximately 100,000 clones in its table, and nearly 85% of those were observed once. The ten largest clonotypes hold 6.6% of the sample.

The TCR comes from a woman aged 50 to 65 with acute or convalescent COVID-19. The rearrangement combines TRBV6-5 with TRBJ2-7; matching of 5 bases hints at TRBD1 as the D gene. Input material: peripheral blood. The nucleotide sequence reads TGTGCCAGCAGTTACGAAGGCAGGGCCTCCCACTACGAGCAGTACTTC. This translates into CASSYEGRASHYEQYF.